The rows below give T cell receptor beta chains drawn from one sample of a study of T cells in tumors and immune-related adverse events. The table came from immunoSEQ multiplex PCR; TCRdb's copy has only in-frame clones and leaves some out. Here the sample spans more than 20,000 clones, 75% to 95% being singletons. The material sequenced was lymph node tissue, taken from a patient treated with anti-PD-1 therapy. All receptors derive from a female donor with metastatic renal cell carcinoma. Each CDR3 is given with its conserved first and last residue. D genes are given only for firm matches. Rows give clone size only sometimes, using once, few, many, or a class for an expanded clone.

TRBJ1-6,.,.,TRBV10-1,TGCGCCAGCGGGGTGGGTAATTCACCCCTCCACTTT,CASGVGNSPLHF
TRBJ2-1,TRBD2,once,TRBV11-3,TGTGCCAGCAGCCCCACGGGGGCGGGGGGGTATGACAATGAGCAGTTCTTC,CASSPTGAGGYDNEQFF
TRBJ2-7,TRBD1,.,TRBV29-1,TGCAGCGTTGCCAGAGGGGACAGATACTACGAGCAGTACTTC,CSVARGDRYYEQYF
TRBJ1-1,.,.,TRBV7-2,TGTGCCAGCAGCTTGATGCAGGGGCGCACTGAAGCTTTCTTT,CASSLMQGRTEAFF
TRBJ2-7,.,.,TRBV4-1,TGCGCCAGCAGCCAGGGGTTTACTGCGTCCTACGAGCAGTACTTC,CASSQGFTASYEQYF
TRBJ2-7,TRBD1,.,TRBV18,TGTGCCAGCTCACCACGGGACAGGGAACATCACGAGCAGTACTTC,CASSPRDREHHEQYF
TRBJ2-3,TRBD2,.,TRBV10-3,TGTGCCATCAGAAAATCTAGCGGAAAACTCACAGATACGCAGTATTTT,CAIRKSSGKLTDTQYF
TRBJ1-1,.,.,TRBV7-6,TGTGCCAGCAGCTCCGAGGCAGGGTACACTGAAGCTTTCTTT,CASSSEAGYTEAFF
TRBJ2-7,.,.,TRBV29-1,TGCAGCGTTAAACGCACAGGGGGGGGATACGAGCAGTACTTC,CSVKRTGGGYEQYF
TRBJ1-4,.,.,TRBV29-1,TGCAGCGTGGGAGGTGCAACTAATGAAAAACTGTTTTTT,CSVGGATNEKLFF
TRBJ2-1,.,.,TRBV28,TGTGCCAGCACCCCGACTGGCGGGAAGCGGAATGAGCAGTTCTTC,CASTPTGGKRNEQFF
TRBJ2-7,.,.,TRBV10-3,TGTGCCATCAGTGTCCAGGGCCCGGAGCAGTACTTC,CAISVQGPEQYF
TRBJ1-2,TRBD1,.,TRBV30,TGTGCCTGGAGCCTTGACAGGGGACCTAACTATGGCTACACCTTC,CAWSLDRGPNYGYTF
TRBJ2-1,TRBD2,.,TRBV4-2,TGTGCCAGCAGCCAAGAACTAGCGGGAATCCTCAATGAGCAGTTCTTC,CASSQELAGILNEQFF